This passage covers 10 T cell receptor beta chains from one sample sequenced in a study of blood T cell repertoires in COVID-19. Sequencing was performed with immunoSEQ multiplex PCR; in TCRdb, only in-frame clones are kept and a portion is missing. Of about 97,000 clones listed, approximately 90% were seen once; the top ten hold 17%. The specimen sequenced was peripheral blood. Source of these receptors: a man over 45 with acute or convalescent COVID-19.

This clone came up once. The J gene is TRBJ2-2, the V gene TRBV3-1 (or the pseudogene TRBV3-2); 9 positions match TRBD1. This CDR3 has 15 residues. The trim removed 2 bases at V and 7 bases at J, leaving 5 bases unmatched. Germline lookup yields CDR1 LGHDT and CDR2 YNNKEL (reference sequence). CDR3 DNA: TGTGCCAGCAGCCAAAACAGGGGGCGAGGCGGGGAGCTGTTTTTT. It encodes CASSQNRGRGGELFF.

The chain uses TRBV5-1 and TRBJ1-6, with D perhaps TRBD1 (6 bases). CDR3 length: 15 residues. CDR1 and CDR2 from the germline V gene are SGHRS and YFSETQ. V was trimmed by 4 bases and J by 9 bases, leaving 17 bases between them. The CDR3 DNA reads TGCGCCAGCAGCCCGGAGACAGGAGGAGGTTCACCCCTCCACTTT. This sequence encodes CASSPETGGGSPLHF. Using reference TRBV5-1 and TRBJ1-6 for the parts outside the CDR3, the full variable domain is KAGVTQTPRYLIKTRGQQVTLSCSPISGHRSVSWYQQTPGQGLQFLFEYFSETQRNKGNFPGRFSGRQFSNSRSEMNVSTLELGDSALYLCASSPETGGGSPLHFGNGTRLTVT.

This clone occurred once. This sequence joins TRBV6-5 and TRBJ2-7; no firm D call. Per germline, CDR1 MNHEY and CDR2 SVGAGI. The CDR3 runs 12 residues. The ends were cut back, 6 bases at V and 7 bases at J, with 13 bases in the middle. The CDR3 DNA reads TGTGCCAGCAGCCATCCCCCAGATGAGCAGTACTTC. Its protein product is CASSHPPDEQYF.

The chain combines TRBV29-1 with TRBJ2-1; TRBD1 matches at 10 bases. CDR3 length equals 13 residues. Germline CDR1 SQVTM, CDR2 ANQGSEA. The V gene end was trimmed by 3 bases and the J gene end by 4 bases; junction bases not matched to a gene: 0. CDR3 in amino acids: CSVEGQGYNEQFF. CDR3 sequence (DNA): TGCAGCGTTGAGGGACAGGGGTACAATGAGCAGTTCTTC.

The V and J genes are TRBV6-5 and TRBJ1-5, with TRBD1 identical over 7 bases. Germline lookup yields CDR1 MNHEY and CDR2 SVGAGI. V lost 4 bases to trimming and J lost 2 bases; unmatched junction nucleotides: 2. The length of the CDR3 is 14 residues. CDR3 amino acids: CASSSGQGNQPQHF. The CDR3 nucleotides read TGTGCCAGCAGTTCCGGACAGGGCAATCAGCCCCAGCATTTT.

V gene TRBV7-9 combines with J gene TRBJ1-1; D is perhaps TRBD1 (5 bases). Trimming stripped 5 bases from V and 10 bases from J, with 20 bases between. The CDR3 is made up of 14 amino acids. The germline gives CDR1 SEHNR, CDR2 FQNEAQ (reference sequence). The CDR3 reads CASSLPDRGSGAFF. In nucleotides, the CDR3 is TGTGCCAGCAGCCTCCCCGACAGAGGATCAGGAGCTTTCTTT.

The chain joins TRBV4-1 to TRBJ2-1, with 8 bases identical to TRBD1. This CDR3 region has 15 residues. V was pared by 0 bases and J by 8 bases, with 6 bases of the junction left unmatched. Germline CDR1 and CDR2: MGHRA and YSYEKL. CDR3 protein: CASSQEWTGRYEQFF. In DNA form, the CDR3 reads TGCGCCAGCAGCCAAGAATGGACAGGGCGATATGAGCAGTTCTTC.

The chain has TRBV6-5 and TRBJ2-3; D unresolved. V was pared by 8 bases and J by 4 bases, with 13 bases between. The germline gives CDR1 MNHEY, CDR2 SVGAGI. The CDR3 contains 13 residues. The CDR3, as DNA: TGTGCCAGCCGAAGTACGGGTCCAGATACGCAGTATTTT. Translating gives CASRSTGPDTQYF.

This chain joins TRBV6-5 and TRBJ1-2; weak D call: TRBD1 (5 bases). The V gene lost 5 bases and the J gene lost 7 bases, with 11 bases spanning the gap. The CDR3 spans 12 residues. Looked up from germline, CDR1 is MNHEY and CDR2 is SVGAGI. Written as DNA, the CDR3 is TGTGCCAGCAGTACAGGTTCAGGTGGCTACACCTTC. Translating it yields CASSTGSGGYTF.

The J gene is TRBJ1-5, the V gene TRBV27, with D unresolved. Deletions cut 6 bases from V and 5 bases from J, with 14 bases between. The CDR3 has 14 amino acids. Germline lookup yields CDR1 MNHEY and CDR2 SMNVEV (reference sequence). In DNA, the CDR3 is TGTGCCAGCAGACCGGACTGGAGGGATCAGCCCCAGCATTTT. Residues: CASRPDWRDQPQHF.